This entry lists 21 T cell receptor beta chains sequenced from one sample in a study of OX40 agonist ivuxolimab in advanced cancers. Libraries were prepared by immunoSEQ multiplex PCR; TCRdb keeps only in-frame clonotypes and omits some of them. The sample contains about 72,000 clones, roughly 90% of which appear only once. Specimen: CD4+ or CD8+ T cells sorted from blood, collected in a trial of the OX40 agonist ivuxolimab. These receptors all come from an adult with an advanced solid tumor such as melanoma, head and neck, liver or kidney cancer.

CDR3 amino acids: CASSPRGARGTDTQYF. Here the CDR3 DNA reads TGTGCCAGCTCACCGAGGGGGGCGAGGGGGACAGATACGCAGTATTTT. This chain connects TRBV18 to TRBJ2-3; D could derive from TRBD1 or TRBD2 (6 bases each). Per germline, CDR1 KGHSH and CDR2 LQKENI. The CDR3 covers 16 residues. The V and J ends lost 3 bases and 3 bases respectively, with 16 bases between them.

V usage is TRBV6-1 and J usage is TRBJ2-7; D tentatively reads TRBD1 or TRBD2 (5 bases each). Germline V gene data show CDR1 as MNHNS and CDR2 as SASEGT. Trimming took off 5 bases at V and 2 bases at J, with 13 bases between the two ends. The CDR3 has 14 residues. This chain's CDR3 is CASSMGRSPYEQYF. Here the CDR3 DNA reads TGTGCCAGCAGTATGGGACGGTCCCCCTACGAGCAGTACTTC.

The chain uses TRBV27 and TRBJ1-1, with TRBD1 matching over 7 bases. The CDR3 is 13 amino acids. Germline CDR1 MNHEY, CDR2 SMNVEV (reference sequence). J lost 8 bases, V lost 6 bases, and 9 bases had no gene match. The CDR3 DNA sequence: TGTGCCAGCAGGATGACAGGGTTCTTCGAAGCTTTCTTT. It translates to CASRMTGFFEAFF.

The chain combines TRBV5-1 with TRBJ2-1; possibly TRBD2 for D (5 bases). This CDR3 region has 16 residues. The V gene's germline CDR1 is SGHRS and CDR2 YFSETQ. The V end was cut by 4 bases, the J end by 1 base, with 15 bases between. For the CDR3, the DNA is TGCGCCAGCAGCAAGGACTTGGAAGGTTCCTACAATGAGCAGTTCTTC. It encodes CASSKDLEGSYNEQFF.

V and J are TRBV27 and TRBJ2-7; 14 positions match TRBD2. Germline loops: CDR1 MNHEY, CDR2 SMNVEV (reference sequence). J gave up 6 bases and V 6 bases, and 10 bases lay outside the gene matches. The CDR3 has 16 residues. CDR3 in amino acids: CASRPSGTSGRAEQYF. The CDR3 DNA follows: TGTGCCAGCAGGCCCTCCGGGACTAGCGGGAGAGCCGAGCAGTACTTC.

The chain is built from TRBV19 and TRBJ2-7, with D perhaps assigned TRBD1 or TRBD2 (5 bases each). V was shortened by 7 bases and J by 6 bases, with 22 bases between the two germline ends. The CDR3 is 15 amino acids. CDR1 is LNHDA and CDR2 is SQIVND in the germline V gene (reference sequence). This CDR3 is CASTTQGAGPREQYF. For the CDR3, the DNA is TGTGCCAGTACCACCCAGGGTGCGGGCCCACGCGAGCAGTACTTC.

The DNA of the CDR3 is TGTGCCAGCAGCGTGCGGGTGGGGACTCTGGGAGTATGGGGGACCCAGTACTTC. It specifies CASSVRVGTLGVWGTQYF. The chain is built from TRBV5-5 and TRBJ2-5, with D possibly TRBD2 on 6 matching bases. Trimming took off 4 bases at V and 7 bases at J, with 29 bases between the two ends. Germline values: CDR1 SGHKS, CDR2 YYEKEE (reference sequence). The CDR3 is made up of 18 amino acids.

The CDR3 DNA is TGTGCCAGCAGCTTAGAATCCGGCGTCAATGAGCAGTTCTTC. This translates into CASSLESGVNEQFF. V gene TRBV11-2 combines with J gene TRBJ2-1; no firm D call. V shed 0 bases and J shed 6 bases, with 9 bases lying between them. The CDR3 length is 14 residues. Germline V gene sequence: CDR1 SGHAT, CDR2 FQNNGV. Supplemented by reference TRBV11-2 and TRBJ2-1, the full variable domain reads EAGVAQSPRYKIIEKRQSVAFWCNPISGHATLYWYQQILGQGPKLLIQFQNNGVVDDSQLPKDRFSAERLKGVDSTLKIQPAKLEDSAVYLCASSLESGVNEQFFGPGTRLTVL.

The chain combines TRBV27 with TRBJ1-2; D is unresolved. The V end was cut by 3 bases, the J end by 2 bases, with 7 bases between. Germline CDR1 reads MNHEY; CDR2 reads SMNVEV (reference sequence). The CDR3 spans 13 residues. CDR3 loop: CASSLNVNYGYTF. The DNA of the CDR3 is TGTGCCAGCAGTTTGAACGTAAACTATGGCTACACCTTC.

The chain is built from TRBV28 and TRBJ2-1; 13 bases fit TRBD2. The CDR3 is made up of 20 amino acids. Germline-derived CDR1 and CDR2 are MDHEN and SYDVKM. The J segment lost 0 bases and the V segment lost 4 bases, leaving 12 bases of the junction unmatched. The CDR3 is CASSSTGLAGRSSSYNEQFF. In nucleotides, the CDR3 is TGTGCCAGCAGTTCAACGGGACTAGCGGGGAGATCGAGCTCCTACAATGAGCAGTTCTTC.

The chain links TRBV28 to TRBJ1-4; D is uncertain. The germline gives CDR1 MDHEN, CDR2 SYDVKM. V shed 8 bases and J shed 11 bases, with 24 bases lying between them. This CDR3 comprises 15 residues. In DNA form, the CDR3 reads TGTGCCAGCGGGTCTAGCTTCGTTGGGCAGAGGAAACTGTTTTTT. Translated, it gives CASGSSFVGQRKLFF.

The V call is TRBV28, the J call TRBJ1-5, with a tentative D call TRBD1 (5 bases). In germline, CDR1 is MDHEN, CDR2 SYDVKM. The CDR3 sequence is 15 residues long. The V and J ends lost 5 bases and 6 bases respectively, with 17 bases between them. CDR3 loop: CASSLPLRGSQPQHF. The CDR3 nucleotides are TGTGCCAGCAGTCTCCCTTTAAGGGGTAGTCAGCCCCAGCATTTT.

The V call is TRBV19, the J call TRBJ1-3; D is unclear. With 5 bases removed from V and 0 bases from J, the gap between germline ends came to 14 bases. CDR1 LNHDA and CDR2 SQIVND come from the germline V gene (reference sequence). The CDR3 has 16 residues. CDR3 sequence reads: CASSQVLGSSGNTIYF. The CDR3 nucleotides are TGTGCCAGTAGTCAGGTATTGGGGAGCTCTGGAAACACCATATATTTT.

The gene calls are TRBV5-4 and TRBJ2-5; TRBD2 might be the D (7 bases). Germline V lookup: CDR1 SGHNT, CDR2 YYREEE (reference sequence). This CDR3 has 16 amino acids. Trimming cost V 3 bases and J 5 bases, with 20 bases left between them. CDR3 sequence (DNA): TGTGCCAGCAGCTCTGCCTATGGGGGGGCGATTGAGACCCAGTACTTC. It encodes CASSSAYGGAIETQYF.

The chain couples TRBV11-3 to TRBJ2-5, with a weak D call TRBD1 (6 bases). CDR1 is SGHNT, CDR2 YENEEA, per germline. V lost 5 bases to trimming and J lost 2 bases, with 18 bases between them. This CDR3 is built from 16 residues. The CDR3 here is CASSPGGRGRQETQYF. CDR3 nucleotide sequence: TGTGCCAGCAGCCCAGGAGGCAGGGGCAGGCAAGAGACCCAGTACTTC.

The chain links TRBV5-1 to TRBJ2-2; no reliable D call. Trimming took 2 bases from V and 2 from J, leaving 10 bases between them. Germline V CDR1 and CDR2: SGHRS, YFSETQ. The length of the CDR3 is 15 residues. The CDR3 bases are TGCGCCAGCAGCTTCGGCGGAACTAACACCGGGGAGCTGTTTTTT. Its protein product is CASSFGGTNTGELFF. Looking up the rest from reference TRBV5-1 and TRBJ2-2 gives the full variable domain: KAGVTQTPRYLIKTRGQQVTLSCSPISGHRSVSWYQQTPGQGLQFLFEYFSETQRNKGNFPGRFSGRQFSNSRSEMNVSTLELGDSALYLCASSFGGTNTGELFFGEGSRLTVL.

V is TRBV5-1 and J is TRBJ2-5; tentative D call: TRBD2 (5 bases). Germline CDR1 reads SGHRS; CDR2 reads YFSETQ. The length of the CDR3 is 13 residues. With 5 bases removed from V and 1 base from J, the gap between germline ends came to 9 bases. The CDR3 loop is CASRQDFQETQYF. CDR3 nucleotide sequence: TGCGCCAGCAGGCAGGACTTCCAAGAGACCCAGTACTTC.

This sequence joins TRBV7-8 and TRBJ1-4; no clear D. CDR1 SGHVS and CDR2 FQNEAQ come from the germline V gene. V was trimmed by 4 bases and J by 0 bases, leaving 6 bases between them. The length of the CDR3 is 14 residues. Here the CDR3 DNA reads TGTGCCAGCAGCTCTGACCCAACTAATGAAAAACTGTTTTTT. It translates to CASSSDPTNEKLFF.

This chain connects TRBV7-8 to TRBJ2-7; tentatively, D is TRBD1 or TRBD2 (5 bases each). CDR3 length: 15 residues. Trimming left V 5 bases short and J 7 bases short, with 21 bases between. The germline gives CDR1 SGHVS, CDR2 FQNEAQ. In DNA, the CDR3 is TGTGCCAGCAGCCGAGGGACCGAGCGGTTTAGGGAGCAGTACTTC. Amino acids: CASSRGTERFREQYF.

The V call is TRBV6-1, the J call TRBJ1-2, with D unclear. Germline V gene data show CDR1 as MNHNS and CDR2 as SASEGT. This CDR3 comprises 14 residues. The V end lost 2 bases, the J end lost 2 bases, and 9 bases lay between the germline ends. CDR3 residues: CASSENPLNYGYTF. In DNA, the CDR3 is TGTGCCAGCAGTGAAAATCCCCTCAACTATGGCTACACCTTC.

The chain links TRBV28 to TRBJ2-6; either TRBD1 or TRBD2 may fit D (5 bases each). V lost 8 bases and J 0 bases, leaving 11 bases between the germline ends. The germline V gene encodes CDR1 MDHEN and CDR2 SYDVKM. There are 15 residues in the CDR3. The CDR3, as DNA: TGTGCCAGCGGGGACGCGAGCTCTGGGGCCAACGTCCTGACTTTC. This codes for CASGDASSGANVLTF.